This T cell receptor (beta chain) emerged from a study of OX40 agonist ivuxolimab in advanced cancers. Repertoires were generated with immunoSEQ multiplex PCR, while TCRdb's copy carries only in-frame clones and drops some. The profile shows 13,000 or so clones, about 75% of them singletons. The CDR3 length is 16 residues. Trimming left V 4 bases short and J 8 bases short, with 21 bases between. In germline, CDR1 is ENHRY, CDR2 SYGVKD. This chain connects TRBV10-3 to TRBJ2-1; a weak D match, TRBD1 (6 bases). This specimen was CD4+ or CD8+ T cells sorted from blood, taken in a trial of the OX40 agonist ivuxolimab. The sequence was collected from an adult with an advanced solid tumor such as melanoma, head and neck, liver or kidney cancer. CDR3 amino acids: CAISGETGLSFDEQFF. CDR3 sequence (DNA): TGTGCCATCAGTGGAGAGACAGGCCTCAGCTTCGATGAGCAGTTCTTC.